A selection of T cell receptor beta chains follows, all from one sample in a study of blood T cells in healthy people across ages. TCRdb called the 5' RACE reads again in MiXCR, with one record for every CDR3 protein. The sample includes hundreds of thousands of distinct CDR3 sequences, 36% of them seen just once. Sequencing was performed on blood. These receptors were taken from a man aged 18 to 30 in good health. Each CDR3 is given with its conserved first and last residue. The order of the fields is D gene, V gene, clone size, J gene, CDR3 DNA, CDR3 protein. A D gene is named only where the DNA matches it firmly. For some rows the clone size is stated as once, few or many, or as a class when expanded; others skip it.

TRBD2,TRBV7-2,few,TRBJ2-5,TGTGCCAGCAGCTTAGTAGCGGGGGTTGCGTACAATGAGCAGTACTTC,CASSLVAGVAYNEQYF
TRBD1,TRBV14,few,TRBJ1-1,TGTGCCAGCAGCCAAGGAGGGGGACAGGGCTTCGCTGAAGCTTTCTTT,CASSQGGGQGFAEAFF
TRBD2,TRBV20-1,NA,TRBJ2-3,TGCAGTGCTAGAGTCGGAGGGACTAGGATTACAGATACGCAGTATTTT,CSARVGGTRITDTQYF
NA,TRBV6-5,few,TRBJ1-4,TGTGCCAGCAGTTACACCGGGACTCCCGACGAACTGTTTTTT,CASSYTGTPDELFF
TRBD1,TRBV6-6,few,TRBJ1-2,TGTGCCAGCAGGACAGGGGACTATGGCTACACCTTC,CASRTGDYGYTF
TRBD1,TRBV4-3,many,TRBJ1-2,TGCGCCAGCAGCCAAGGACAGGGGGCCACCTATGGCTACACCTTC,CASSQGQGATYGYTF
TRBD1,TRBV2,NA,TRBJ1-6,TGTGCCAGCACCCTCGGGACAGGGAACTCACCCCTCCACTTT,CASTLGTGNSPLHF
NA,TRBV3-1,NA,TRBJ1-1,TGTGCCAGCAGCCAAGTGACAGTTAACACTGAAGCTTTCTTT,CASSQVTVNTEAFF
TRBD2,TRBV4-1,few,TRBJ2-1,TGCGCCAGCAGCCAAGAAAATAGCGGGGGGTTTTCCTACAATGAGCAGTTCTTC,CASSQENSGGFSYNEQFF
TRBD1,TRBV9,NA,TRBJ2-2,TGTGCCAGCAGCCCCCTTTCCGGGACAGCGATCACCGGGGAGCTGTTTTTT,CASSPLSGTAITGELFF
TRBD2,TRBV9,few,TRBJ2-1,TGTGCCAGCAGCGGGAGCGGGGGGGCAGGGAATGAGCAGTTCTTC,CASSGSGGAGNEQFF
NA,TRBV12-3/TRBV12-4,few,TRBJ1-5,TGTGCCAGCAGTTTCAGCAGCGGACAGCCCCAGCATTTT,CASSFSSGQPQHF
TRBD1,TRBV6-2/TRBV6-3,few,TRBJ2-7,TGTGCCAGCAGTGGGACAGGGGGACGTGACGAGCAGTACTTC,CASSGTGGRDEQYF
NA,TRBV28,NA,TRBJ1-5,TGTGCCGGCAGTCCCCACGAAGGGTTCAATCAGCCCCAGCATTTT,CAGSPHEGFNQPQHF
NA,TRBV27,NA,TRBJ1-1,TGTGCCAGCAGTTTGGCTTTTCGGGGGATGAACACTGAAGCTTTCTTT,CASSLAFRGMNTEAFF
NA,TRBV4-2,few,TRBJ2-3,TGTGCCAGCAGCCAAGGCGAACTGGATACGCAGTATTTT,CASSQGELDTQYF
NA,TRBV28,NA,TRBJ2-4,TGTGCCAGCAGTTTACGCGGGACAATAAACATTCAGTACTTC,CASSLRGTINIQYF
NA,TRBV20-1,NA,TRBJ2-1,TGCAGTACCCCTCGCCCGGGGGCGAGAAATGAGCAGTTCTTC,CSTPRPGARNEQFF
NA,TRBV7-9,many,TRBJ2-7,TGTGCCAGCAGCGCTCCGGGTTCAAGCTCCTACGAGCAGTACTTC,CASSAPGSSSYEQYF
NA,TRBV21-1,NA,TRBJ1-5,TGTGCCAGCAGCAAGGCCAGGCCAGGGTGGGGTAGCAATCAGCCCCAGCATTTT,CASSKARPGWGSNQPQHF
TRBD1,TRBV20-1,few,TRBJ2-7,TGCAGTGCTAGCGGGGACAGGGACGGTGGCAATGAGCAGTACTTC,CSASGDRDGGNEQYF
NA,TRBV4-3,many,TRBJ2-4,TGCGCCAGCAGCCAAGAGGTTAACAAAGCCAAAAACATTCAGTACTTC,CASSQEVNKAKNIQYF
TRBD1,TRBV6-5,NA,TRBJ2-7,TGTGCCAGCAGTTACCGGGACAGGGGGGGTTACGAGCAGTACTTC,CASSYRDRGGYEQYF
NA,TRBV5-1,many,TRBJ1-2,TGCGCCAGCAGCTTGGCCGGGCTCGGATATGGCTACACCTTC,CASSLAGLGYGYTF
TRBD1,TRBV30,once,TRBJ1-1,TGTGCCTGGAGGACCGGGACAGTGGCTTTCTTT,CAWRTGTVAFF
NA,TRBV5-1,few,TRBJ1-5,TGCGCCAGCAGCTCGTGGCCAGGTAGCAATCAGCCCCAGCATTTT,CASSSWPGSNQPQHF
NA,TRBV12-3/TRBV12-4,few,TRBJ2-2,TGTGCCAGCAGTCCCCGGGACCGTGACACCGGGGAGCTGTTTTTT,CASSPRDRDTGELFF
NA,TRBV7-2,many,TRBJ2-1,TGTGCCAGCAGCAAACAGGTTGACAATGAGCAGTTCTTC,CASSKQVDNEQFF
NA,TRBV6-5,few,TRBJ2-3,TGTGCCAGCGGGACCAGCGCAGGCACAGATACGCAGTATTTT,CASGTSAGTDTQYF
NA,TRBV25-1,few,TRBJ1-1,TGTGCCAGCAGTGAAGGGGCGGGTATTAACACTGAAGCTTTCTTT,CASSEGAGINTEAFF
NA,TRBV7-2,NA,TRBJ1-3,TGTGCCAGCAGCGTGAAGGACAGAACTCTCTCTGGAAACACCATATATTTT,CASSVKDRTLSGNTIYF
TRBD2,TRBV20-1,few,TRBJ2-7,TGCAGTGCTAGTGTTGGGGGGGACGAGCAGTACTTC,CSASVGGDEQYF
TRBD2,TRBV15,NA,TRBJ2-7,TGCCAGGGAGGGTCCTCCTACGAGCAGTACTTC,CQGGSSYEQYF
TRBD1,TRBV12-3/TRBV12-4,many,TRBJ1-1,TGTGCCAGCACCTTGACAGGGGGCACTGAAGCTTTCTTT,CASTLTGGTEAFF
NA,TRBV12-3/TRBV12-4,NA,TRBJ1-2,TGTGCCAGCAGTTTCGGGGGCGACGACTATGGCTACACCTTC,CASSFGGDDYGYTF
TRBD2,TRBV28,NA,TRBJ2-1,TGTGCCAGCAGTTTCCTACTAGCGGGAGGTTGGAATGAGCAGTTCTTC,CASSFLLAGGWNEQFF
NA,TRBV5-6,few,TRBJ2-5,TGTGCCAGCAGCTTTACAGGGTCGGAGACCCAGTACTTC,CASSFTGSETQYF
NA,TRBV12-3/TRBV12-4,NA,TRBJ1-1,TGTGCCAGCAACCTGACATTGTCTATGAACACTGAAGCTTTCTTT,CASNLTLSMNTEAFF
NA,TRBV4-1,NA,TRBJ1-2,TGCGCCAGCAGCCAAGTTCCAGATTCTAACTATGGCTACACCTTC,CASSQVPDSNYGYTF
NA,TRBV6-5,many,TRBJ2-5,TGTGCCAGCAGTTACTCGATAAGACTCCGAGGGCAAGAGACCCAGTACTTC,CASSYSIRLRGQETQYF
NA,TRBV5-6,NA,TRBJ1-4,TGTGCCAGCAGCCCCTCGGGGGGCGGATATGAAAAACTGTTTTTT,CASSPSGGGYEKLFF
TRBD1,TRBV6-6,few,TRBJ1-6,TGTGCCAGCAGTAGGGACAGGGTAGATAATTCACCCCTCCACTTT,CASSRDRVDNSPLHF
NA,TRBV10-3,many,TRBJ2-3,TGTGCCATCGGCCAAAGCACAGATACGCAGTATTTT,CAIGQSTDTQYF
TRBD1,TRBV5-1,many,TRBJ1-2,TGCGCCAGCAGCTTATCCAAGACAGGGCTCTTCTATGGCTACACCTTC,CASSLSKTGLFYGYTF
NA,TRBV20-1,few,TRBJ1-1,TGCAGTGTAGGGCAGACGAACACTGAAGCTTTCTTT,CSVGQTNTEAFF
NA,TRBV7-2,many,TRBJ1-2,TGTGCCAGCAGCTTATATCGGGAAAAGACAAATGGCTACACCTTC,CASSLYREKTNGYTF
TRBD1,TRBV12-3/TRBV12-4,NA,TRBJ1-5,TGTGCCAGCAGCTGGGGACAGGGAGAAAGCCAGCCCCAGCATTTT,CASSWGQGESQPQHF
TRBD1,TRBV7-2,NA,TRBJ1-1,TGTGCCAGCAGCTTCCAGACAGGGAGGAACACTGAAACTTTCTTT,CASSFQTGRNTETFF
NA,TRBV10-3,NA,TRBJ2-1,TGTGCCATCAGTGAGTCGAGGGGGAGATTGGCGGACTCCTACAATGAGCAGTTCTTC,CAISESRGRLADSYNEQFF
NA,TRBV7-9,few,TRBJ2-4,TGTGCCAGCAGCTTTCGGACCCTCCCCAAAAACATTCAGTACTTC,CASSFRTLPKNIQYF